Listed below are T cell receptor beta chains from one sample, sequenced in a study of blood T cell repertoires in COVID-19. Profiled with immunoSEQ multiplex PCR; TCRdb holds only in-frame clones, not every one. Among about 300,000 clones listed, 70% to 90% were seen once. The sequenced sample consisted of peripheral blood. The receptors derive from a woman in her thirties with COVID-19, enrolled during active disease. CDR3s include the opening cysteine and the closing phenylalanine or tryptophan.

j_gene: TRBJ1-1
v_gene: TRBV19
CDR3aa: CASSIGYVNGAFF

j_gene: TRBJ1-3
v_gene: TRBV28
CDR3aa: CASSGTLGNTIYF

j_gene: TRBJ1-1
v_gene: TRBV7-6
CDR3aa: CASSLFAAGGGGTEAFF

j_gene: TRBJ1-1
v_gene: TRBV7-2
CDR3aa: CASSLSRGNTEAFF

j_gene: TRBJ1-1
v_gene: TRBV5-1
CDR3aa: CASSLGGGVGVNTEAFF

j_gene: TRBJ1-4
v_gene: TRBV4-1
CDR3aa: CASSQTGNNEKLFF

j_gene: TRBJ2-5
v_gene: TRBV5-1
CDR3aa: CASSLEQGWWETQYF

j_gene: TRBJ2-3
v_gene: TRBV6-1
CDR3aa: CASSEGSGGVTDTQYF

j_gene: TRBJ2-7
v_gene: TRBV7-6
CDR3aa: CASSLAPGGESSYEQYF

j_gene: TRBJ1-1
v_gene: TRBV6-6
CDR3aa: CASGRDAEAFF

j_gene: TRBJ1-2
v_gene: TRBV2
CDR3aa: CASSEEQGSRGYTF

j_gene: TRBJ2-1
v_gene: TRBV5-1
CDR3aa: CASSLAGGLDEQFF

j_gene: TRBJ2-1
v_gene: TRBV20-1
CDR3aa: CSARGLAGGFF

j_gene: TRBJ1-3
v_gene: TRBV3-1/TRBV3-2
CDR3aa: CASSPQTVSGNTIYF

j_gene: TRBJ1-1
v_gene: TRBV11-2
CDR3aa: CASSATGTGATEAFF

j_gene: TRBJ2-3
v_gene: TRBV12-5
CDR3aa: CASGLVEKTGLTDTQYF

j_gene: TRBJ2-2
v_gene: TRBV5-4
CDR3aa: CASSPRTGNTGELFF

j_gene: TRBJ1-6
v_gene: TRBV5-4
CDR3aa: CASSLAPSSYNSPLHF

j_gene: TRBJ1-5
v_gene: TRBV21-1
CDR3aa: CASNREGYQPQHF

j_gene: TRBJ1-1
v_gene: TRBV5-8
CDR3aa: CASSFLANTEAFF

j_gene: TRBJ2-5
v_gene: TRBV5-6
CDR3aa: CASSPTTSGGGQETQYF

j_gene: TRBJ1-2
v_gene: TRBV6-6
CDR3aa: CASSKGQLYGYTF

j_gene: TRBJ2-3
v_gene: TRBV5-5
CDR3aa: CASSRGGDTQYF

j_gene: TRBJ2-7
v_gene: TRBV30
CDR3aa: CAWSPSSYEQYF

j_gene: TRBJ1-5
v_gene: TRBV20-1
CDR3aa: CSASEAGNQPQHF

j_gene: TRBJ1-1
v_gene: TRBV7-9
CDR3aa: CASSSWDRLPRAFF

j_gene: TRBJ1-2
v_gene: TRBV21-1
CDR3aa: CASSILRGGPYGYTF

j_gene: TRBJ2-3
v_gene: TRBV7-8
CDR3aa: CASSFDSGVTSPDTQYF

j_gene: TRBJ2-7
v_gene: TRBV10-3
CDR3aa: CAISESTRGGPGEQYF

j_gene: TRBJ1-6
v_gene: TRBV5-6
CDR3aa: CASSPDSKSPLHF

j_gene: TRBJ1-5
v_gene: TRBV5-5
CDR3aa: CASSLGPGQPQHF

j_gene: TRBJ1-1
v_gene: TRBV2
CDR3aa: CASKQPSTEAFF

j_gene: TRBJ2-3
v_gene: TRBV10-3
CDR3aa: CAVDPGQGTDTQYF

j_gene: TRBJ1-4
v_gene: TRBV2
CDR3aa: CAGGGATNEKLFF

j_gene: TRBJ1-1
v_gene: TRBV4-1
CDR3aa: CAARGMNTEAFF

j_gene: TRBJ1-5
v_gene: TRBV7-8
CDR3aa: CASTNRADNQPQHF

j_gene: TRBJ2-1
v_gene: TRBV19
CDR3aa: CAIHYYPNEQFF

j_gene: TRBJ2-3
v_gene: TRBV6-2/TRBV6-3
CDR3aa: CASSPGTTDTQYF

j_gene: TRBJ2-7
v_gene: TRBV4-3
CDR3aa: CASSQKLAGSEQYF

j_gene: TRBJ2-2
v_gene: TRBV4-2
CDR3aa: CASSQEVGVSGELFF

j_gene: TRBJ2-3
v_gene: TRBV24-1
CDR3aa: CATRGEGDTQYF

j_gene: TRBJ2-1
v_gene: TRBV29-1
CDR3aa: CSAFSPLGNNEQFF

j_gene: TRBJ1-4
v_gene: TRBV9
CDR3aa: CASSVATEEKLFF

j_gene: TRBJ2-5
v_gene: TRBV5-5
CDR3aa: CASSDILAWETQYF

j_gene: TRBJ1-1
v_gene: TRBV29-1
CDR3aa: CSVEDTGGVEAFF

j_gene: TRBJ1-5
v_gene: TRBV28
CDR3aa: CASSSPGQARQPQHF

j_gene: TRBJ1-1
v_gene: TRBV3-1/TRBV3-2
CDR3aa: CASSQDFERENTEAFF

j_gene: TRBJ2-1
v_gene: TRBV11-3
CDR3aa: CASSSNPLAGGQNEQFF

j_gene: TRBJ1-4
v_gene: TRBV5-1
CDR3aa: CASSLAPTGGLEKLFF

j_gene: TRBJ1-1
v_gene: TRBV19
CDR3aa: CASSTPNRVNTEAFF

j_gene: TRBJ1-1
v_gene: TRBV2
CDR3aa: CASRGGPEAFF

j_gene: TRBJ2-3
v_gene: TRBV6-5
CDR3aa: CASSYKRGRIDTQYF

j_gene: TRBJ1-2
v_gene: TRBV28
CDR3aa: CASSVRYGYTF

j_gene: TRBJ2-3
v_gene: TRBV25-1
CDR3aa: CASSKAGPGTDTQYF